This T cell receptor (beta chain) was captured in a study of graft-versus-host responses after intestinal transplantation. Produced via immunoSEQ multiplex PCR; TCRdb's table is partial and in-frame only. The sample consists of tens of thousands of clones, less than 90% of them appearing once. As regards this clone: Its antigen is not identified.

The sample consisted of unstimulated CD8+ T cells sorted from spleen or lymph node cells, taken before intestinal transplant. The clonotype was recovered from a human donor who received an intestinal transplant.

The CDR3 is CATSRGRQGSLEAFF. DNA for the CDR3: TGTGCCACCAGCAGAGGACGACAGGGGAGCCTTGAAGCTTTCTTT. The genes are TRBV15 and TRBJ1-1, with TRBD1 matching 8 bases. Germline values: CDR1 LNHNV, CDR2 YYDKDF (reference sequence). The junction had 8 bases not matched to a gene; V was cut back by 1 base and J by 7 bases. This CDR3 comprises 15 residues.